This TCR beta chain stems from a study of T-cell memory formation after mild COVID-19. The wider study: In these data, TCR clusters were largely donor specific.

Findings and caveats of the study: Second-wave clones that peaked on day 37 lacked confirmed SARS-CoV-2 specificity.

Regarding this clonotype: Antigen unknown.

The germline V gene has CDR1 SGDLS and CDR2 YYNGEE. The V gene lost 0 bases and the J gene lost 1 base, with 13 bases spanning the gap. The length of the CDR3 is 16 residues. TCRdb analysed the 5' RACE reads with MiXCR anew, one entry per CDR3 protein. Of over 250,000 distinct CDR3 sequences listed, more than 15% were seen once; the top ten hold around 23%. The sample taken for sequencing was PBMCs or a T cell subset sorted from them (not recorded which). This chain uses TRBV9 with TRBJ2-5; D perhaps matches TRBD2 (5 bases). This sequence was found in a man aged 18 to 30 who had mild COVID-19 (a few samples of this study predate the infection). Cell type and time point are not known. CDR3 nucleotide sequence: TGTGCCAGCAGCGTAGGGTTAGGCGGGTTCCAAGAGACCCAGTACTTC. This gives the protein CASSVGLGGFQETQYF. The whole variable domain, filled in from reference TRBV9 and TRBJ2-5, reads DSGVTQTPKHLITATGQRVTLRCSPRSGDLSVYWYQQSLDQGLQFLIQYYNGEERAKGNILERFSAQQFPDLHSELNLSSLELGDSALYFCASSVGLGGFQETQYFGPGTRLLVL.